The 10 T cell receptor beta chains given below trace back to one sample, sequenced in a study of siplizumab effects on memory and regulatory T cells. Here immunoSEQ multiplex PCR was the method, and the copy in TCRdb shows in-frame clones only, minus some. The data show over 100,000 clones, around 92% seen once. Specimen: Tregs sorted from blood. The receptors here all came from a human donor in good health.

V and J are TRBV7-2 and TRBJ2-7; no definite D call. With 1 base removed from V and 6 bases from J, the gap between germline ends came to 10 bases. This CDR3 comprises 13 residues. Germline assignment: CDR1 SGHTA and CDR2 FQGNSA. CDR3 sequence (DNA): TGTGCCAGCAGCTTAGGGAGCGTAAGCGAGCAGTACTTC. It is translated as CASSLGSVSEQYF.

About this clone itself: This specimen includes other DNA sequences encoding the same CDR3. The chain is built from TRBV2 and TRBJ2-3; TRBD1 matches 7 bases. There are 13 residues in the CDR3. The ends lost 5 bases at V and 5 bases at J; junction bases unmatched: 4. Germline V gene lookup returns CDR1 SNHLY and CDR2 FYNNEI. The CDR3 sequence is CASSMTGIDTQYF. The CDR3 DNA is TGTGCCAGCAGTATGACAGGGATAGATACGCAGTATTTT.

CDR3 bases: TGTGCCAGCAGTTACAGTTGGGGGGCAGCTTACGAGCAGTACTTC. It specifies CASSYSWGAAYEQYF. The genes are TRBV6-5 and TRBJ2-7, with D perhaps assigned TRBD1 or TRBD2 (6 bases each). The CDR3 spans 15 residues. CDR1 and CDR2 (germline): MNHEY, SVGAGI. With 2 bases removed from V and 4 bases from J, the gap between germline ends came to 15 bases.

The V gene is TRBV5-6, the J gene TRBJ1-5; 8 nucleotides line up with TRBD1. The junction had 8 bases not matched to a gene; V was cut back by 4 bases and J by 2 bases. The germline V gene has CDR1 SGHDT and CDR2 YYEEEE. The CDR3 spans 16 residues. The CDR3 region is CASSTNRGAGNQPQHF. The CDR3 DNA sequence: TGTGCCAGCAGCACGAACAGGGGGGCGGGCAATCAGCCCCAGCATTTT.

The CDR3 nucleotides read TGTGCCAGCTCAGCCGGACAGATTAATCAGCCCCAGCATTTT. Protein product: CASSAGQINQPQHF. The V and J genes are TRBV18 and TRBJ1-5; D perhaps matches TRBD1 (6 bases). Trimming removed 5 bases at V and 4 bases at J, with 12 bases between. The CDR3 covers 14 residues. Germline V gene data show CDR1 as KGHSH and CDR2 as LQKENI.

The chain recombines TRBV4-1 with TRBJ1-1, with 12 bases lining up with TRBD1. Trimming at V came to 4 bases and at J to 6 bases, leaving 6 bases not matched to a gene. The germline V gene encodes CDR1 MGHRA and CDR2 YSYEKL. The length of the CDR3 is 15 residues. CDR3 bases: TGCGCCAGCAGCCCTTACCGGGACAGGGGGCCTGAAGCTTTCTTT. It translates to CASSPYRDRGPEAFF.

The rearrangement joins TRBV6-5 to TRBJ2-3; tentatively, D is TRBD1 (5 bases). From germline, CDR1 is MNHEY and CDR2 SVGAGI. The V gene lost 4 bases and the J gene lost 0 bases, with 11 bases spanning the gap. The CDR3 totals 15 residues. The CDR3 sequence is CASSWGRVSTDTQYF. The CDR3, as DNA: TGTGCCAGCAGTTGGGGCAGAGTGAGCACAGATACGCAGTATTTT.

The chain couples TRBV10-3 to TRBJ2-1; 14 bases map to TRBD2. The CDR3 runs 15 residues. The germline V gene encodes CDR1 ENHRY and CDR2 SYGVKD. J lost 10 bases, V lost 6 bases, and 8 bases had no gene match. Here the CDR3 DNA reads TGTGCCATCAGCCCGACTAGCGGGGGGGCTTTAGAGCAGTTCTTC. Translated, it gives CAISPTSGGALEQFF.

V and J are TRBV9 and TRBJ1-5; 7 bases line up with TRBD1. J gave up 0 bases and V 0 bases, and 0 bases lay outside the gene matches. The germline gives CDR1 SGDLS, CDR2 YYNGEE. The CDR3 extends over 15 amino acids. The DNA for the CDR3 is TGTGCCAGCAGCGTAGAGGGGGCTAGCAATCAGCCCCAGCATTTT. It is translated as CASSVEGASNQPQHF. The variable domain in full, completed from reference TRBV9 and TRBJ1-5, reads DSGVTQTPKHLITATGQRVTLRCSPRSGDLSVYWYQQSLDQGLQFLIQYYNGEERAKGNILERFSAQQFPDLHSELNLSSLELGDSALYFCASSVEGASNQPQHFGDGTRLSIL.

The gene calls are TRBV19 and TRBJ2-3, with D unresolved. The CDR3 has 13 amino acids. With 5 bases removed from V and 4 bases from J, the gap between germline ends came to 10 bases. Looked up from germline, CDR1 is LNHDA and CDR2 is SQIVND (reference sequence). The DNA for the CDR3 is TGTGCCAGTAGTTTCGTAGGTGCAGATACGCAGTATTTT. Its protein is CASSFVGADTQYF.